This TCR beta chain stems from a study of blood T cell repertoires in COVID-19. In the study overall: Sites in the United States, Italy and Spain provided acute and convalescent COVID-19 samples. Nucleic acid was either cDNA or gDNA, and it came from T cells, B-cell-depleted T cells, or PBMCs.

Clones were sequenced by immunoSEQ multiplex PCR, and TCRdb holds only the in-frame ones, with some missing. The repertoire consists of approximately 180,000 clones, with around 85% occurring once and the leading ten covering approximately 9.8%. The CDR3 is made up of 16 amino acids. V lost 0 bases, J lost 4 bases, and 13 bases lay in between. The germline gives CDR1 LNHNV, CDR2 YYDKDF (reference sequence). The chain joins TRBV15 to TRBJ1-3; possible D gene TRBD1, 5 bases. Material: peripheral blood. The clonotype comes from a woman older than 75 with acute or convalescent COVID-19. CDR3 in DNA: TGTGCCACCAGCAGAGATCGACAACAGGCGGGAAACACCATATATTTT. It yields the protein CATSRDRQQAGNTIYF.